The 28 T cell receptor beta chains given below trace back to one sample, sequenced in a study of blood T cell repertoires in COVID-19. Sequencing was performed with immunoSEQ multiplex PCR; in TCRdb, only in-frame clones are kept and a portion is missing. The data contain about 63,000 clones, 87% of them singletons. Sequences were obtained from peripheral blood. All receptors come from a man in his fifties or sixties with active COVID-19.

The chain employs TRBV20-1 and TRBJ1-2; D ambiguous. CDR3 length equals 11 residues. Per the germline V gene, CDR1 is DFQATT and CDR2 is SNEGSKA (reference sequence). V gave up 8 bases and J gave up 8 bases, with 15 bases separating them. The CDR3 DNA reads as TGCAGTTATTCGGGGTTGGGAGGCTACACCTTC. The encoded protein is CSYSGLGGYTF.

The CDR3: CASSFGIPLNTGELFF. Written as DNA, the CDR3 is TGTGCCAGCAGCTTCGGGATTCCGTTGAACACCGGGGAGCTGTTTTTT. The rearrangement uses TRBV11-3 and TRBJ2-2; tentatively, D is TRBD2 (5 bases). Trimming took off 3 bases at V and 1 base at J, with 12 bases between the two ends. This CDR3 is built from 16 residues. Germline V gene data show CDR1 as SGHNT and CDR2 as YENEEA.

This sequence joins TRBV12-5 and TRBJ2-7; 7 bases agree with TRBD1. The trim removed 6 bases at V and 7 bases at J, leaving 6 bases unmatched. Germline V gene data show CDR1 as LGHNT and CDR2 as FRNRAP. The CDR3 is made up of 12 amino acids. CDR3 region: CASGQGFGEQYF. For the CDR3, the DNA is TGTGCTAGTGGACAGGGGTTCGGGGAGCAGTACTTC.

The J gene is TRBJ2-7, the V gene TRBV28; 8 bases map to TRBD1. The germline V gene has CDR1 MDHEN and CDR2 SYDVKM. Losses at the gene ends were 5 bases for V and 1 base for J; bases not matched to a gene: 7. The CDR3 extends over 15 amino acids. The CDR3 spells CASSNLGTGSYEQYF. DNA of the CDR3: TGTGCCAGCAGTAATTTAGGGACAGGTTCCTACGAGCAGTACTTC.

The chain couples TRBV28 to TRBJ2-3, with a tentative D call TRBD2 (5 bases). Looked up from germline, CDR1 is MDHEN and CDR2 is SYDVKM. The ends were cut back, 2 bases at V and 0 bases at J, with 9 bases in the middle. This CDR3 is 15 amino acids long. Here the CDR3 reads CASSLRGRSTDTQYF. For the CDR3, the DNA is TGTGCCAGCAGTTTAAGAGGGAGAAGCACAGATACGCAGTATTTT.

This clone was observed once. The chain joins TRBV27 to TRBJ2-5, with 14 positions matching TRBD2. From germline, CDR1 is MNHEY and CDR2 SMNVEV (reference sequence). With V trimmed by 5 bases and J by 2 bases, 7 bases remained unmatched. The CDR3 has 17 amino acids. The CDR3 is CASSPGTSGRYQETQYF. CDR3 in DNA: TGTGCCAGCAGTCCGGGGACTAGCGGGAGATATCAAGAGACCCAGTACTTC.

On this clone itself: A read error may account for a junction end that differs from germline. This chain links TRBV11-2 with TRBJ1-3; 11 bases fit TRBD1. This CDR3 contains 19 residues. Germline V gene sequence: CDR1 SGHAT, CDR2 FQNNGV. The CDR3 loop reads CASSLDLGQGAIAGNTIYF. The CDR3 nucleotides read TGTGCCAGCAGCCTAGACCTAGGACAGGGGGCTATCGCTGGAAACACCATATATTTT.

J is TRBJ2-1 and V is TRBV7-3, with D possibly matching TRBD2 (6 bases). This CDR3 comprises 15 residues. CDR1 and CDR2 (germline): SGHTA, FQGTGA. Trimming took off 5 bases at V and 0 bases at J, with 11 bases between the two ends. The CDR3 bases are TGTGCCAGCAGCCCAGGGAGGAGCTCCTACAATGAGCAGTTCTTC. Protein product: CASSPGRSSYNEQFF.

The chain combines TRBV19 with TRBJ2-7; TRBD1 aligns across 8 bases. CDR3 length: 14 amino acids. The V gene end was trimmed by 4 bases and the J gene end by 3 bases; junction bases not matched to a gene: 5. Germline loops: CDR1 LNHDA, CDR2 SQIVND (reference sequence). The CDR3 reads CASSTRQGSYEQYF. DNA for the CDR3: TGTGCCAGTAGTACCCGACAGGGGAGCTACGAGCAGTACTTC. The full variable domain, in which reference TRBV19 and TRBJ2-7 provide the parts outside the CDR3, is DGGITQSPKYLFRKEGQNVTLSCEQNLNHDAMYWYRQDPGQGLRLIYYSQIVNDFQKGDIAEGYSVSREKKESFPLTVTSAQKNPTAFYLCASSTRQGSYEQYFGPGTRLTVT.

The chain has TRBV19 and TRBJ1-1; weak D call: TRBD1 (6 bases). Germline V gene sequence: CDR1 LNHDA, CDR2 SQIVND (reference sequence). The ends were cut back, 4 bases at V and 2 bases at J, with 14 bases in the middle. The CDR3 spans 15 residues. The CDR3 DNA follows: TGTGCCAGTAGTACACCCCAACAGGGTAACACTGAAGCTTTCTTT. Its translation is CASSTPQQGNTEAFF.

This clone has just one count. The chain links TRBV18 to TRBJ1-5; perhaps TRBD1 as D (6 bases). V dropped 5 bases and J dropped 3 bases, with 11 bases sitting between them. The CDR3 totals 14 residues. CDR1 is KGHSH, CDR2 LQKENI, per germline. CDR3 DNA: TGTGCCAGCTCAATACAGGGTCCCAATCAGCCCCAGCATTTT. Its translation is CASSIQGPNQPQHF.

The chain is built from TRBV6-2 or TRBV6-3 and TRBJ2-1; TRBD2 agrees at 10 bases. Germline-derived CDR1 and CDR2 are MNHEY and SVGEGT. CDR3 size: 20 residues. V was pared by 0 bases and J by 0 bases, with 11 bases of the junction left unmatched. CDR3: CASSYSRTSGIHSSYNEQFF. The CDR3 coding sequence is TGTGCCAGCAGTTACTCCCGGACTAGCGGAATCCATAGCTCCTACAATGAGCAGTTCTTC.

The V call is TRBV24-1, the J call TRBJ2-1, with a tentative D call TRBD1 (6 bases). The V gene lost 4 bases and the J gene lost 7 bases, with 19 bases spanning the gap. CDR3 length: 16 amino acids. From germline, CDR1 is KGHDR and CDR2 SFDVKD. The CDR3 reads CATSDRRGEGGNEQFF. CDR3 sequence (DNA): TGTGCCACCAGTGACCGCAGGGGAGAGGGCGGGAATGAGCAGTTCTTC.

This chain joins TRBV19 and TRBJ1-2, with 7 bases identical to TRBD1. The length of the CDR3 is 13 residues. V shed 9 bases, J shed 4 bases, and the junction held 8 bases outside the gene matches. From germline, CDR1 is LNHDA and CDR2 SQIVND (reference sequence). The CDR3: CASKAGTVYGYTF. Here the CDR3 DNA reads TGTGCCAGCAAGGCCGGGACAGTCTATGGCTACACCTTC.

The chain recombines TRBV5-5 with TRBJ2-1; 11 nucleotides match TRBD2. Germline lookup yields CDR1 SGHKS and CDR2 YYEKEE (reference sequence). With 5 bases clipped from V and 4 bases from J, the junction kept 5 bases outside the gene matches. The CDR3 loop spans 15 amino acids. CDR3 nucleotides: TGTGCCAGCAGTCGACTAGCGGGGACATACAATGAGCAGTTCTTC. This sequence encodes CASSRLAGTYNEQFF.

The V call is TRBV29-1, the J call TRBJ1-3; perhaps TRBD1 as D (6 bases). The CDR3 has 12 residues. Trimming took off 7 bases at V and 4 bases at J, with 11 bases between the two ends. Germline V CDR1 and CDR2: SQVTM, ANQGSEA. CDR3 region: CSATGYGNTIYF. The CDR3 DNA reads as TGCAGCGCTACAGGGTACGGAAACACCATATATTTT. Complete variable domain (other parts from reference TRBV29-1 and TRBJ1-3): SAVISQKPSRDICQRGTSLTIQCQVDSQVTMMFWYRQQPGQSLTLIATANQGSEATYESGFVIDKFPISRPNLTFSTLTVSNMSPEDSSIYLCSATGYGNTIYFGEGSWLTVV.

The V gene is TRBV28, the J gene TRBJ2-1, with 11 bases lining up with TRBD2. This CDR3 region has 16 residues. Germline lookup yields CDR1 MDHEN and CDR2 SYDVKM. V lost 7 bases, J lost 1 base, and 6 bases stayed unmatched. The CDR3 region is CASTTSGSASYNEQFF. CDR3 nucleotide sequence: TGTGCCAGCACCACTAGCGGGAGTGCGTCCTACAATGAGCAGTTCTTC.

This chain's CDR3 is CASMAESYNEQFF. In DNA form, the CDR3 reads TGTGCCAGCATGGCGGAGTCCTACAATGAGCAGTTCTTC. The chain carries TRBV7-9 and TRBJ2-1; D is undetermined. The V end lost 7 bases, the J end lost 1 base, and 8 bases lay between the germline ends. Germline CDR1 is SEHNR and CDR2 is FQNEAQ (reference sequence). The CDR3 is made up of 13 amino acids.

The J gene is TRBJ1-6, the V gene TRBV7-9, with D hard to call. Trimming removed 8 bases from V and 10 bases from J, with 12 bases in between. In germline, CDR1 is SEHNR, CDR2 FQNEAQ (reference sequence). The CDR3 contains 12 residues. CDR3 loop: CASSREGSPLHF. The CDR3 DNA follows: TGTGCCAGCTCCCGAGAGGGCTCACCCCTCCACTTT.

V usage is TRBV28 and J usage is TRBJ2-1; 15 bases agree with TRBD2. CDR3 length equals 18 residues. Germline loops: CDR1 MDHEN, CDR2 SYDVKM. Trimming cost V 6 bases and J 0 bases; bases outside gene matches: 6. CDR3 nucleotide sequence: TGTGCCAGCAGGAAGGGACTAGCGGGAGGTAGCTCCTACAATGAGCAGTTCTTC. This sequence encodes CASRKGLAGGSSYNEQFF.

The chain has TRBV11-2 and TRBJ2-3, with D uncertain. Trimming left V 0 bases short and J 4 bases short, with 8 bases between. The CDR3 contains 14 residues. CDR1 is SGHAT, CDR2 FQNNGV, per germline. CDR3 coding DNA: TGTGCCAGCAGCTTAGATTACTTGTCAGATACGCAGTATTTT. Encoded protein: CASSLDYLSDTQYF.

This chain joins TRBV6-2 or TRBV6-3 and TRBJ1-2, with TRBD1 identical over 10 bases. In germline, CDR1 is MNHEY, CDR2 SVGEGT. This CDR3 has 17 amino acids. The J segment lost 0 bases and the V segment lost 6 bases, leaving 10 bases of the junction unmatched. CDR3 loop: CASSQMTGGASNYGYTF. CDR3 coding DNA: TGTGCCAGCAGCCAAATGACAGGGGGCGCCTCTAACTATGGCTACACCTTC.

CDR3 loop: CASSARDRGLTEAFF. CDR3 DNA sequence: TGTGCCAGCAGCGCCCGGGACAGGGGGTTAACTGAAGCTTTCTTT. This chain connects TRBV3-1 (or the pseudogene TRBV3-2) to TRBJ1-1, with TRBD1 matching 11 bases. The V segment lost 5 bases and the J segment 5 bases; nucleotides outside the gene matches: 7. This CDR3 spans 15 amino acids. Germline V CDR1 and CDR2: LGHDT, YNNKEL (reference sequence).

The CDR3, as DNA: TGTGCCAGCAGCTTCACCCAGGGCGAGCAGTACTTC. Translating it yields CASSFTQGEQYF. V gene TRBV11-2 combines with J gene TRBJ2-7, with a possible D match to TRBD1 (5 bases). V shed 3 bases and J shed 6 bases, with 9 bases lying between them. There are 12 residues in the CDR3. Germline V gene sequence: CDR1 SGHAT, CDR2 FQNNGV.

The chain links TRBV27 to TRBJ1-1; no clear D gene. V was trimmed by 3 bases and J by 1 base, leaving 6 bases between them. The CDR3 runs to 13 residues. Per germline, CDR1 MNHEY and CDR2 SMNVEV (reference sequence). The chain's CDR3 is CASSFSWNTEAFF. The CDR3 region has the DNA TGTGCCAGCAGTTTTAGTTGGAACACTGAAGCTTTCTTT.

The rearrangement joins TRBV19 to TRBJ2-2, with D possibly TRBD2 on 5 matching bases. The germline V gene encodes CDR1 LNHDA and CDR2 SQIVND (reference sequence). CDR3 size: 15 residues. V gave up 0 bases and J gave up 5 bases, with 10 bases separating them. Here the CDR3 reads CASSIDPGRTGELFF. CDR3 bases: TGTGCCAGTAGTATAGATCCGGGAAGGACCGGGGAGCTGTTTTTT.

This clone has only a few counts. This chain joins TRBV25-1 and TRBJ1-1, with 10 bases matching TRBD1. Germline loops: CDR1 MGHDK, CDR2 SYGVNS. Germline trimming cut 3 bases from V and 10 bases from J; bases unmatched to any gene: 11. The CDR3 contains 15 residues. The CDR3: CASSEPGQGSRTAFF. CDR3 coding DNA: TGTGCCAGCAGTGAGCCGGGACAGGGGTCGAGAACAGCTTTCTTT.

The V call is TRBV14, the J call TRBJ2-7; no clear D gene. Germline V gives CDR1 SGHDN, CDR2 FVKESK. The V gene lost 4 bases and the J gene lost 0 bases, with 4 bases spanning the gap. The CDR3 length is 12 residues. This chain's CDR3 is CASSPSSYEQYF. The CDR3 DNA is TGTGCCAGCAGCCCGAGCTCCTACGAGCAGTACTTC.